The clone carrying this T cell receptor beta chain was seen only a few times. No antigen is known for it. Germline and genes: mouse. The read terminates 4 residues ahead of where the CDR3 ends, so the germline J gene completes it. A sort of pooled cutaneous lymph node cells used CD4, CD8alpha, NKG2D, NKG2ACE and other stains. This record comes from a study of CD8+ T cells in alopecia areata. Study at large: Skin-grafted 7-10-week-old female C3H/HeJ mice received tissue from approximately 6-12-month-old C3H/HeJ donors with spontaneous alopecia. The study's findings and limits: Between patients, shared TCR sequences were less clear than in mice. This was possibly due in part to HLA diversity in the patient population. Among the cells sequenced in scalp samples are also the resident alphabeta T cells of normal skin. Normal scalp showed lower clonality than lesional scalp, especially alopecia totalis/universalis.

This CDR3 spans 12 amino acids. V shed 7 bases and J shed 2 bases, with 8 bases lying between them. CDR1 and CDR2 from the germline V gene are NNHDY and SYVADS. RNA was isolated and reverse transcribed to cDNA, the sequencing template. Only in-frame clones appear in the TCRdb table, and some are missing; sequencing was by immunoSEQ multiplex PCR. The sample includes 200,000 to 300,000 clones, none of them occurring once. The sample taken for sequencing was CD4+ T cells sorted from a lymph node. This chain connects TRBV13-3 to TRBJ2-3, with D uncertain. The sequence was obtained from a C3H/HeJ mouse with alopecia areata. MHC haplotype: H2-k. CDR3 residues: CASGWVAETLYF. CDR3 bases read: TGTGCCAGCGGGTGGGTTGCAGAA.